The sequence of this TCR beta chain was determined in a study of T cells in Graves' hyperthyroidism and ophthalmopathy. The V gene's germline CDR1 is SQVTM and CDR2 ANQGSEA. The V and J ends lost 5 bases and 9 bases, in that order; junction bases with no gene match: 8. The CDR3 consists of 13 residues. Regions amplified from RNA transcripts were the TCR beta CDR3 regions. The HTBI primer set was used in a first-round RT-PCR of the TCR CDR3. From the multiplex PCR reads, TCRdb called clonotypes with MiXCR, one entry per CDR3 protein. This repertoire shows hundreds of thousands of distinct CDR3 sequences, nearly 45% found once; its top ten account for about 7.2%.

This chain joins TRBV29-1 and TRBJ2-1; 9 bases are a match to TRBD2. The origin of this receptor is an adult man with Graves' disease, either hyperthyroidism or ophthalmopathy (not recorded which). The specimen sequenced was peripheral blood or thyroid tissue (not recorded which). Here the CDR3 DNA reads TGCAGCGTTCGCGGCGGGGGGGGCACTGAGCAGTTCTTC. Residues: CSVRGGGGTEQFF.